These T cell receptor beta chains were read from a single sample in a study of pediatric ulcerative colitis. Clones were read by immunoSEQ multiplex PCR, and TCRdb kept only the in-frame ones, dropping some. The sample lists 30,000 to 40,000 clones, roughly 82% occurring once. Sequencing was done on a sample of gut tissue. The receptors shown here come from a boy younger than 18 with severe ulcerative colitis. Both conserved end residues are part of each CDR3. D genes are given only for firm matches.

v_call,d_call,j_call,cdr3_aa
TRBV6-6,-,TRBJ2-5,CASSLNGGRETQYF
TRBV5-1,-,TRBJ1-4,CASKWTSGGATNEKLFF
TRBV5-1,-,TRBJ1-5,CASSLEGTALQPQHF
TRBV5-6,TRBD2,TRBJ2-1,CASSLGTAGGNEQFF
TRBV5-1,-,TRBJ2-4,CASSLSGGRGNIQYF
TRBV2,-,TRBJ2-4,CASSEMGGRENIQYF
TRBV5-1,-,TRBJ2-3,CASSKRAGGSTDTQYF
TRBV19,-,TRBJ2-5,CASSPRRTSGRIQETQYF
TRBV5-5,-,TRBJ1-3,CASSLPTSPGNTIYF
TRBV28,TRBD1,TRBJ1-1,CASSIPQGAKTEAFF
TRBV5-1,TRBD1,TRBJ2-6,CASSFGTGPSGANVLTF
TRBV11-2,TRBD1,TRBJ1-5,CASSPIGGGQEPQHF
TRBV29-1,-,TRBJ1-2,CSATANYGYTF
TRBV28,TRBD2,TRBJ2-7,CASSLAGGPYEQYF
TRBV15,TRBD1,TRBJ1-2,CATSRDRDSYGYTF
TRBV11-2,-,TRBJ1-4,CASSSVRGRGEKLFF
TRBV7-2,-,TRBJ2-3,CASSRGTDTQYF
TRBV5-1,TRBD1,TRBJ1-4,CASSSTGDTREKLFF
TRBV28,TRBD1,TRBJ2-3,CASSWGDRPTDTQYF
TRBV6-5,-,TRBJ1-2,CASSVVRGSGYGYTF
TRBV6-6,-,TRBJ1-1,CASNQGSNTEAFF
TRBV5-6,-,TRBJ1-2,CASSWVDYGYTF
TRBV6-1,-,TRBJ1-2,CASSEAASSYGYTF
TRBV7-9,-,TRBJ1-1,CASSGQLNTEAFF
TRBV28,-,TRBJ1-2,CASTRGGMVYYGYTF